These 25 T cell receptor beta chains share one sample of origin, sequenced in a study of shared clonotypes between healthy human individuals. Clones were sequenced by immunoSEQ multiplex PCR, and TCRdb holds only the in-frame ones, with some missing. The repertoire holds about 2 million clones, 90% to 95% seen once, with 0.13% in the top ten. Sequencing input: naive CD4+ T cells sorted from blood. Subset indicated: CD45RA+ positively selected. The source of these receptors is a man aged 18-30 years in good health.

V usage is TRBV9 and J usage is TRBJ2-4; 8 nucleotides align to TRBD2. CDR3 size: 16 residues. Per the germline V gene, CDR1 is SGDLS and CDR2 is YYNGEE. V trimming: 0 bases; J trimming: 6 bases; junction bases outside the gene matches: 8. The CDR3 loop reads CASSVGIGGRSNIQYF. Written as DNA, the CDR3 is TGTGCCAGCAGCGTAGGGATTGGCGGGAGGTCAAACATTCAGTACTTC. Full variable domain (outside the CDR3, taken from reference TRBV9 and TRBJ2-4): DSGVTQTPKHLITATGQRVTLRCSPRSGDLSVYWYQQSLDQGLQFLIQYYNGEERAKGNILERFSAQQFPDLHSELNLSSLELGDSALYFCASSVGIGGRSNIQYFGAGTRLSVL.

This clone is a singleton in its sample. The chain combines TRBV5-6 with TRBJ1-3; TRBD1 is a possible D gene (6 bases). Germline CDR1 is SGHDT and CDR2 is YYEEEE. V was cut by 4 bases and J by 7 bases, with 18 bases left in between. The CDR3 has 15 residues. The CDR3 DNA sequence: TGTGCCAGCAGCCTAAACAGGGAACCGAGGAACACCATATATTTT. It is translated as CASSLNREPRNTIYF. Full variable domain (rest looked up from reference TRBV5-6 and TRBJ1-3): DAGVTQSPTHLIKTRGQQVTLRCSPKSGHDTVSWYQQALGQGPQFIFQYYEEEERQRGNFPDRFSGHQFPNYSSELNVNALLLGDSALYLCASSLNREPRNTIYFGEGSWLTVV.

The CDR3 region is CASAVGYNQPQHF. CDR3 nucleotide sequence: TGTGCCAGCGCGGTAGGCTACAATCAGCCCCAGCATTTT. V usage is TRBV6-1 and J usage is TRBJ1-5; no clear D gene. With 8 bases removed from V and 3 bases from J, the gap between germline ends came to 11 bases. CDR3 size: 13 residues. From germline, CDR1 is MNHNS and CDR2 SASEGT.

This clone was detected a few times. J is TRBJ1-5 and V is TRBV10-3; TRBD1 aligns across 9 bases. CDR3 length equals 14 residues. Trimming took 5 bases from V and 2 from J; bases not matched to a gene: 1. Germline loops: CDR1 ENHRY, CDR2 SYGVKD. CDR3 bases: TGTGCCATCAGTCGGGACAGGGGCAATCAGCCCCAGCATTTT. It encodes CAISRDRGNQPQHF.

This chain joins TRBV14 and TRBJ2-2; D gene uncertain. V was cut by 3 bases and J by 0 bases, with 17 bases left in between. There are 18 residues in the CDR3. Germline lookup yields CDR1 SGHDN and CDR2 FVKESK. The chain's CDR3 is CASSQTRRSGANTGELFF. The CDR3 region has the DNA TGTGCCAGCAGCCAGACGCGCCGGTCAGGAGCGAACACCGGGGAGCTGTTTTTT.

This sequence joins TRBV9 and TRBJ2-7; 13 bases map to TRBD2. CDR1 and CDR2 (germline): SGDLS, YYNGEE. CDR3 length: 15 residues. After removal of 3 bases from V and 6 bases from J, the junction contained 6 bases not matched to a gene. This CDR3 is CASSERTSGSSEQYF. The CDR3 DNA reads TGTGCCAGCAGCGAGAGGACTAGCGGGAGTTCCGAGCAGTACTTC.

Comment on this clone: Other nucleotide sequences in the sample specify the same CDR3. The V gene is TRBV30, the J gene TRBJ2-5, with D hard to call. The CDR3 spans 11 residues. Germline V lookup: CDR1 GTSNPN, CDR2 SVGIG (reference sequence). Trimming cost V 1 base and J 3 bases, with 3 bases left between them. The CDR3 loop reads CAWSEEETQYF. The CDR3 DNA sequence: TGTGCCTGGAGTGAAGAAGAGACCCAGTACTTC.

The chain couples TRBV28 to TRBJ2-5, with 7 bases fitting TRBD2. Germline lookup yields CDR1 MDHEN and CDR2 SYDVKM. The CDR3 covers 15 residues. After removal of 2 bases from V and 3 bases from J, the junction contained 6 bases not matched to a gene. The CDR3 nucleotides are TGTGCCAGCAGTTTACCGGGCCTAGCGGAAGAGACCCAGTACTTC. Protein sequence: CASSLPGLAEETQYF.

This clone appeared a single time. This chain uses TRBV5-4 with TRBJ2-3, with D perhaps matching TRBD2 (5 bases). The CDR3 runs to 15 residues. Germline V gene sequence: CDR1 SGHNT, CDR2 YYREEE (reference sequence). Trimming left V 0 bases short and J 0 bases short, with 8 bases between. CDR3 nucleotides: TGTGCCAGCAGCTTGGATGCGGGTAGCACAGATACGCAGTATTTT. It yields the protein CASSLDAGSTDTQYF.

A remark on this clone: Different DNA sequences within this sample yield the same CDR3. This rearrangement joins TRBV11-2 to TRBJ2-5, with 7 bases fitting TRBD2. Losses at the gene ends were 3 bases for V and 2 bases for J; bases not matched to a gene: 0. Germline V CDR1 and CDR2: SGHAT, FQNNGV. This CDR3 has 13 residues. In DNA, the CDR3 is TGTGCCAGCAGCTTGGGACTACAAGAGACCCAGTACTTC. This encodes CASSLGLQETQYF.

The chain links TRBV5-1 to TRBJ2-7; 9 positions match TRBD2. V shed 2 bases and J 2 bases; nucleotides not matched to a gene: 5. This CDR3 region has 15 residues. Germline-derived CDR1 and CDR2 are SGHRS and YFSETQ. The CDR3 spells CASSFNVAGAYEQYF. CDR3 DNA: TGCGCCAGCAGCTTTAACGTAGCGGGAGCCTACGAGCAGTACTTC.

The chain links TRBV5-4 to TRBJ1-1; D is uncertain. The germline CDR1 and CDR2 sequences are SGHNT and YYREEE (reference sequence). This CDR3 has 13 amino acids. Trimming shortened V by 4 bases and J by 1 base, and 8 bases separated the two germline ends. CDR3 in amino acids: CASSPRENTEAFF. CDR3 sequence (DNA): TGTGCCAGCAGCCCCCGGGAGAACACTGAAGCTTTCTTT.

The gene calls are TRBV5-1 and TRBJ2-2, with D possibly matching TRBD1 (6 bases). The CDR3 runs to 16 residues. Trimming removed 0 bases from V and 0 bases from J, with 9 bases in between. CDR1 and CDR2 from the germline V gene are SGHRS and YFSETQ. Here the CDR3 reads CASSLGQVTNTGELFF. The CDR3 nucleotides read TGCGCCAGCAGCTTGGGACAGGTAACGAACACCGGGGAGCTGTTTTTT.

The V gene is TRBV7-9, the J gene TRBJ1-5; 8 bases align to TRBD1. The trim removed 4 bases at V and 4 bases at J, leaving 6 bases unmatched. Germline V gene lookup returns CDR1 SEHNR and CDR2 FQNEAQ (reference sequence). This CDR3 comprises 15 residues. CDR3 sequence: CASSWGTGLNQPQHF. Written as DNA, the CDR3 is TGTGCCAGCAGCTGGGGGACAGGTCTTAATCAGCCCCAGCATTTT.

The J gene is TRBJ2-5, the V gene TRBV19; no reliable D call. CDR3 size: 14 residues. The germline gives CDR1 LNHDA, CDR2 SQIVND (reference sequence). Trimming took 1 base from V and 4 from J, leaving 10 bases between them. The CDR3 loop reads CASSIGGSRETQYF. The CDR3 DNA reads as TGTGCCAGTAGTATAGGGGGAAGCCGAGAGACCCAGTACTTC.

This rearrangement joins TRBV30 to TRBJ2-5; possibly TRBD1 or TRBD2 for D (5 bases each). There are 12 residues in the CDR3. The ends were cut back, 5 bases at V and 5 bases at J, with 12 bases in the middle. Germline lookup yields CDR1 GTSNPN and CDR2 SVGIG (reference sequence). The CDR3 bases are TGTGCCTGGGATCAGGGCGGGGAGACCCAGTACTTC. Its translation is CAWDQGGETQYF.

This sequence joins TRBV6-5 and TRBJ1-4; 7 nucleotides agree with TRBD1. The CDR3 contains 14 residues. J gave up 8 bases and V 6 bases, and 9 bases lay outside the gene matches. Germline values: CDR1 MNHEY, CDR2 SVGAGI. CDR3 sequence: CASRTGMEREKLFF. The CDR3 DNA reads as TGTGCCAGCAGGACAGGGATGGAGCGAGAAAAACTGTTTTTT.

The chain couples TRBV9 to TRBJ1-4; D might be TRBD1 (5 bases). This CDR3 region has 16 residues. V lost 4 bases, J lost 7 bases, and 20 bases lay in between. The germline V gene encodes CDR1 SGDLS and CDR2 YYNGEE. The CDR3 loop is CASSPRRGPPSEKLFF. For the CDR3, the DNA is TGTGCCAGCAGCCCAAGGAGGGGTCCCCCCAGTGAAAAACTGTTTTTT.

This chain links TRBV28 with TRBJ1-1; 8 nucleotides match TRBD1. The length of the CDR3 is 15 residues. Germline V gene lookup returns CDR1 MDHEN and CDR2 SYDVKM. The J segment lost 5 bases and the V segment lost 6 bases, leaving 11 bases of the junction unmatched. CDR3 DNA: TGTGCCAGCAGCTCTAAAGACAGGGGAAGGACTGAAGCTTTCTTT. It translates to CASSSKDRGRTEAFF. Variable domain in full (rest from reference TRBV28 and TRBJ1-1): DVKVTQSSRYLVKRTGEKVFLECVQDMDHENMFWYRQDPGLGLRLIYFSYDVKMKEKGDIPEGYSVSREKKERFSLILESASTNQTSMYLCASSSKDRGRTEAFFGQGTRLTVV.

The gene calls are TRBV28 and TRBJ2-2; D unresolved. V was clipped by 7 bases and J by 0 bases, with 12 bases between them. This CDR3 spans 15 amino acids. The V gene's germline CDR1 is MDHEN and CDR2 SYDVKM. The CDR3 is CASISRTANTGELFF. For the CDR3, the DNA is TGTGCCAGCATTTCACGGACGGCGAACACCGGGGAGCTGTTTTTT. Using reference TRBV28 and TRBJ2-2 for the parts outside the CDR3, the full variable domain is DVKVTQSSRYLVKRTGEKVFLECVQDMDHENMFWYRQDPGLGLRLIYFSYDVKMKEKGDIPEGYSVSREKKERFSLILESASTNQTSMYLCASISRTANTGELFFGEGSRLTVL.

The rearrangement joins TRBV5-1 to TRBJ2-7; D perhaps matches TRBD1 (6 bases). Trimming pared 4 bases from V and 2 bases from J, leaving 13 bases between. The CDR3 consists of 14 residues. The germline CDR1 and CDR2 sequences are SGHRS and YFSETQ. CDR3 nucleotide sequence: TGCGCCAGCAGCCTAAGACAGGTCCCCTACGAGCAGTACTTC. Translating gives CASSLRQVPYEQYF.

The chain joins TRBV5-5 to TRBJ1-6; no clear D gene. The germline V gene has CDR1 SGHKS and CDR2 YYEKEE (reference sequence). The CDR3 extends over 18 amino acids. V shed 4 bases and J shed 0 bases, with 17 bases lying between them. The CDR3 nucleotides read TGTGCCAGCAGCCGCCCCCGGACGGCGAGCTCCTATAATTCACCCCTCCACTTT. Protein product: CASSRPRTASSYNSPLHF.

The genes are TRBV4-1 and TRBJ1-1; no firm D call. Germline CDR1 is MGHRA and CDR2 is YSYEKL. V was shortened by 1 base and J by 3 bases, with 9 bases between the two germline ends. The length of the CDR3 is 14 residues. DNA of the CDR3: TGCGCCAGCAGCCAAGTCTCGAGGGACACTGAAGCTTTCTTT. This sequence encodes CASSQVSRDTEAFF.

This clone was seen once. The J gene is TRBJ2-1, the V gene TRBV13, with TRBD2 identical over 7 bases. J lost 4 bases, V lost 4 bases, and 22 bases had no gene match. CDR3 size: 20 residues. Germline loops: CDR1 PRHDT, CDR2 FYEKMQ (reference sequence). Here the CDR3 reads CASSSNTFSEGGAQYNEQFF. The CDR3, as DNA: TGTGCCAGCAGCTCGAACACCTTCTCTGAGGGAGGGGCCCAGTACAATGAGCAGTTCTTC. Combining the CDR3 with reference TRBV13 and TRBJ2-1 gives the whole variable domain AAGVIQSPRHLIKEKRETATLKCYPIPRHDTVYWYQQGPGQDPQFLISFYEKMQSDKGSIPDRFSAQQFSDYHSELNMSSLELGDSALYFCASSSNTFSEGGAQYNEQFFGPGTRLTVL.

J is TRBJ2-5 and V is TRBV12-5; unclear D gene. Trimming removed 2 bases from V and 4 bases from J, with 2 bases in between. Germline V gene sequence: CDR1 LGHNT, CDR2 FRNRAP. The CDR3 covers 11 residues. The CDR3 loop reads CASGLLETQYF. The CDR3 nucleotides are TGTGCTAGTGGTTTGCTAGAGACCCAGTACTTC.